This T cell receptor beta chain derives from a study of OX40 agonist ivuxolimab in advanced cancers. Looking at the study overall: Ivuxolimab, which targeted the costimulatory receptor OX40 (CD134), was an agonistic, fully human IgG2 monoclonal antibody. Partial responses occurred in three dose-escalation patients: two with cutaneous melanoma and one with hepatocellular carcinoma. In the dose-escalation cohort, about four fifths of patients were male, and the mean age was roughly 60 years with a range of roughly 23 to 79. Prior anti-PD-1, anti-PD-L1 or anti-CTLA-4 therapy was permitted, and checkpoint inhibitors had been received by around 40% of dose-escalation patients. Intravenous ivuxolimab was administered to patients every 2 weeks at six dose levels: 0.01, 0.1, 0.3, 1.5, 3 and 10 mg/kg. Peripheral TCRbeta sequencing aimed to test whether ivuxolimab altered TCR sequence diversity and caused clonal T-cell expansion. The monotherapy dose-escalation portion (N ≈ 52 patients) of the phase I ivuxolimab trial is reported in the paper. Of the roughly 51 patients in dose escalation, around 19 had hepatocellular carcinoma, about 15 had melanoma, 9 had renal cell carcinoma and 9 had head and neck cancer. General conclusions and limits of the study: At doses of 0.1 to 3.0 mg/kg, clonal expansion of both CD4+ and CD8+ blood T cells was observed from baseline to week 6. The antigen specificity of the clonally expanded peripheral T cells was not determined. In partial responders in the 0.1-3.0 mg/kg groups, normalized peripheral clonal expansion was found to be among the lowest, especially among CD8+ T cells. Low levels of normalized T-cell clonal expansion were also shown by some nonresponding patients. After ivuxolimab, more expanded clones were found on average in CD8+ T cells than in CD4+ T cells.

For sequencing of the TCRbeta CDR3 region, genomic DNA was extracted from the sorted cells. The immunoSEQ Assay was used to sequence the TCRbeta CDR3 regions. TCRdb retrieved this table from immuneACCESS and kept in-frame rearrangements only. Not all clones are present; in checked studies, unresolved V genes account for under half, and no reason is known for the remainder. The sample table records about 69,000 clones; nearly 90% of these occur just once. The top ten clonotypes cover roughly a tenth of the sample. As regards this clone: Its antigen is unknown. It has no much larger one-base neighbor in the sample; base qualities were not kept.

The trial excluded patients who had a history of autoimmune disease or were on systemic immunosuppression. Peripheral blood for TCR sequencing was collected from all dose cohorts at baseline, on cycle 4 day 1, and on cycle 7 day 1. The samples were drawn from a first-in-human, open-label, multicenter phase I dose-escalation trial of ivuxolimab. Adults with locally advanced or metastatic melanoma, renal cell carcinoma, hepatocellular carcinoma or head and neck squamous cell carcinoma were enrolled in the trial. Before TCR sequencing, CD4+ and CD8+ T cells were separately sorted from peripheral blood. For this chain, trimming is 0 bases at the V end and 7 bases at the J end, and the number of junction bases without a gene match is 0. CDR3 length: 16 amino acids, cysteine to phenylalanine. Of all the DNA, just the CDR3 is kept, 48 bases in frame from base 1. According to the germline V gene (reference sequence), CDR1 reads SEHNR and CDR2 reads FQNEAQ.

This specimen was CD4+ or CD8+ T cells sorted from blood, taken in a trial of the OX40 agonist ivuxolimab. The chain was built from TRBV7-9 and TRBJ2-1; 16 central nucleotides agree with TRBD2. The sequence derives from an adult with an advanced solid tumor such as melanoma, head and neck, liver or kidney cancer. The CDR3 corresponds to CASSLAGLAGGNEQFF. The bases read TGTGCCAGCAGCTTAGCGGGACTAGCGGGGGGGAATGAGCAGTTCTTC.